Each of the 20 T cell receptor beta chains below was sequenced from the same sample in a study of T cells after yellow fever vaccination. TCRdb analysed the 5' RACE reads with MiXCR anew, one entry per CDR3 protein. The table includes about 120,000 distinct CDR3 sequences, about 6.8% detected once. This sample comprised CD4+ T cells sorted from PBMCs, obtained roughly 45 days after the first yellow fever vaccination. These receptor sequences come from a young man who received the YFV17D yellow fever vaccine.

For this clonotype: A read error may explain this, as a much larger clone is one base away. V is TRBV12-3 or TRBV12-4 and J is TRBJ2-2; unclear D gene. CDR3 length: 17 residues. Here the CDR3 reads CACSLGMRTLNTGELFF. The CDR3 DNA is TGTGCCTGCAGTTTAGGGATGCGCACCCTTAACACCGGGGAGCTGTTTTTT.

This clonotype was recorded many times. The chain combines TRBV18 with TRBJ2-3; D may be TRBD1 or TRBD2 (5 bases each). The CDR3 runs to 14 residues. V gave up 6 bases and J gave up 6 bases, with 16 bases separating them. Germline CDR1 is KGHSH and CDR2 is LQKENI. CDR3 bases: TGTGCCAGCTCTCCCCAGGGACCGGCGGATACGCAGTATTTT. Its translation is CASSPQGPADTQYF.

This clonotype has at least ten counts. The gene calls are TRBV5-4 and TRBJ2-7, with a tentative D call TRBD1 (6 bases). Germline-derived CDR1 and CDR2 are SGHNT and YYREEE (reference sequence). Trimming removed 4 bases from V and 0 bases from J, with 14 bases in between. CDR3 length equals 15 residues. CDR3 in DNA: TGTGCCAGCAGCAGTCGGACAGAATCCTCCTACGAGCAGTACTTC. It is translated as CASSSRTESSYEQYF.

This clonotype was seen ten or more times. V is TRBV10-3 and J is TRBJ2-4, with unresolved D. With 3 bases removed from V and 6 bases from J, the gap between germline ends came to 9 bases. Germline V gene sequence: CDR1 ENHRY, CDR2 SYGVKD. CDR3 length: 13 amino acids. As DNA, the CDR3 is TGTGCCATCAGTGAAAGTTCTAGAAACATTCAGTACTTC. It is translated as CAISESSRNIQYF.

The table lists this clonotype with many counts. The gene calls are TRBV5-1 and TRBJ1-1; perhaps TRBD1 as D (6 bases). The CDR3 sequence is 17 residues long. Germline V CDR1 and CDR2: SGHRS, YFSETQ. Deletions cut 2 bases from V and 2 bases from J, with 19 bases between. The CDR3: CASSFGTRSLINTEAFF. DNA of the CDR3: TGCGCCAGCAGCTTTGGGACAAGGTCCCTCATCAACACTGAAGCTTTCTTT.

This clonotype showed up many times. This chain links TRBV11-1 with TRBJ1-1, with 7 bases fitting TRBD1. CDR1 is SGHAT and CDR2 is FQDESV in the germline V gene (reference sequence). The V gene end was trimmed by 5 bases and the J gene end by 3 bases; junction bases not matched to a gene: 6. CDR3 length: 14 amino acids. CDR3 bases: TGTGCCAGCAGCCCGAGACAGGGTGACACTGAAGCTTTCTTT. Translated, it gives CASSPRQGDTEAFF.

This clonotype was detected ten times or more. The chain combines TRBV11-2 with TRBJ2-2, with D perhaps TRBD2 (5 bases). The V gene's germline CDR1 is SGHAT and CDR2 FQNNGV. V was pared by 5 bases and J by 5 bases, with 12 bases between. The CDR3 runs 14 residues. CDR3 DNA: TGTGCCAGCAGCAATTGGAGGAGGACCGGGGAGCTGTTTTTT. As protein: CASSNWRRTGELFF.

This clonotype was counted ten times or more. The gene calls are TRBV29-1 and TRBJ2-4; no clear D. Germline V gene sequence: CDR1 SQVTM, CDR2 ANQGSEA. With 7 bases removed from V and 2 bases from J, the gap between germline ends came to 15 bases. This CDR3 contains 14 residues. DNA for the CDR3: TGCAGCGGGTACAGTAGGAACTCCAAAAACATTCAGTACTTC. Amino acids: CSGYSRNSKNIQYF.

In this sample, this clonotype turned up many times. The chain carries TRBV2 and TRBJ1-4, with D maybe TRBD1 (5 bases). CDR3 size: 13 residues. Trimming took 11 bases from V and 7 from J, leaving 17 bases between them. The germline gives CDR1 SNHLY, CDR2 FYNNEI. CDR3 amino acids: CAGNRDPAEKLFF. CDR3 DNA sequence: TGTGCCGGAAACCGGGACCCAGCTGAAAAACTGTTTTTT.

This clonotype was seen repeatedly, ten times or more. This chain connects TRBV29-1 to TRBJ2-7, with D perhaps being TRBD1 or TRBD2 (5 bases each). There are 13 residues in the CDR3. The germline V gene encodes CDR1 SQVTM and CDR2 ANQGSEA. The V gene lost 8 bases and the J gene lost 0 bases, with 14 bases spanning the gap. The CDR3 sequence is CSRGDGRSYEQYV. CDR3 coding DNA: TGCAGCCGAGGGGACGGACGCTCCTACGAGCAGTACGTC.

This clonotype occurred many times. This chain links TRBV15 with TRBJ2-3; TRBD2 matches 11 bases. V shed 4 bases, J shed 2 bases, and the junction held 8 bases outside the gene matches. From germline, CDR1 is LNHNV and CDR2 YYDKDF (reference sequence). The CDR3 contains 17 residues. The CDR3 here is CATSKSLAGGYTDTQYF. CDR3 nucleotides: TGTGCCACCAGCAAAAGCCTAGCGGGGGGTTACACAGATACGCAGTATTTT.

This clonotype was recorded many times. V usage is TRBV5-1 and J usage is TRBJ2-7; 10 positions agree with TRBD2. The germline V gene encodes CDR1 SGHRS and CDR2 YFSETQ. V shed 0 bases and J 3 bases; nucleotides not matched to a gene: 9. The CDR3 has 17 amino acids. DNA of the CDR3: TGCGCCAGCAGCTTGGGTGCTAGCGGGGGAAAACACTACGAGCAGTACTTC. Translating gives CASSLGASGGKHYEQYF. Combining the CDR3 with reference TRBV5-1 and TRBJ2-7 gives the whole variable domain KAGVTQTPRYLIKTRGQQVTLSCSPISGHRSVSWYQQTPGQGLQFLFEYFSETQRNKGNFPGRFSGRQFSNSRSEMNVSTLELGDSALYLCASSLGASGGKHYEQYFGPGTRLTVT.

This clonotype was seen ten or more times. The CDR3 DNA reads as TGTGCCAGCCACCTTTTGGGGTCAACTGAAGCTTTCTTT. Its translation: CASHLLGSTEAFF. This chain links TRBV12-3 or TRBV12-4 with TRBJ1-1; D is unclear. V was pared by 8 bases and J by 5 bases, with 15 bases between. The CDR3 totals 13 residues.

This clonotype occurred many times. V and J are TRBV18 and TRBJ2-6; TRBD1 agrees at 7 bases. From germline, CDR1 is KGHSH and CDR2 LQKENI. There are 15 residues in the CDR3. Germline trimming cut 3 bases from V and 2 bases from J; bases unmatched to any gene: 1. CDR3 sequence (DNA): TGTGCCAGCTCACCCGACAGGGCTGGGGCCAACGTCCTGACTTTC. It encodes CASSPDRAGANVLTF. Supplemented by reference TRBV18 and TRBJ2-6, the full variable domain reads NAGVMQNPRHLVRRRGQEARLRCSPMKGHSHVYWYRQLPEEGLKFMVYLQKENIIDESGMPKERFSAEFPKEGPSILRIQQVVRGDSAAYFCASSPDRAGANVLTFGAGSRLTVL.

This clonotype was seen a handful of times. The chain joins TRBV20-1 to TRBJ2-4; 15 nucleotides align to TRBD2. The ends lost 6 bases at V and 0 bases at J; junction bases unmatched: 12. Germline V gene sequence: CDR1 DFQATT, CDR2 SNEGSKA (reference sequence). The CDR3 totals 19 residues. DNA of the CDR3: TGCAGTGCCCTCCGGACTAGCGGGGGGGGTCTCTTAGCCAAAAACATTCAGTACTTC. Its translation: CSALRTSGGGLLAKNIQYF.

This clonotype was counted many times. Sequence at one end of the junction differs from germline and may be a read error. The V call is TRBV20-1, the J call TRBJ1-2; 9 nucleotides agree with TRBD1. Germline CDR1 is DFQATT and CDR2 is SNEGSKA (reference sequence). The CDR3 has 12 residues. The CDR3 sequence is CSASPDRGTLLF. The CDR3 bases are TGCAGTGCTTCCCCCGACAGGGGGACTCTTCTATTC.

The genes are TRBV7-2 and TRBJ1-6; D is uncertain. CDR1 and CDR2 from the germline V gene are SGHTA and FQGNSA. Trimming removed 2 bases from V and 7 bases from J, with 15 bases in between. CDR3 size: 16 residues. The CDR3 bases are TGTGCCAGCAGCTTACTGGCCAAAGGGAGGAATTCACCCCTCCACTTT. Translated: CASSLLAKGRNSPLHF.

This clonotype was detected ten times or more. CDR3 DNA sequence: TGCGCCAGCAGCCCGGACCCCCTTGGACTTTACTCCTACGAGCAGTACTTC. As protein: CASSPDPLGLYSYEQYF. J is TRBJ2-7 and V is TRBV5-1, with a possible D match to TRBD2 (5 bases). Trimming cost V 4 bases and J 0 bases, with 20 bases left between them. Germline CDR1 and CDR2: SGHRS and YFSETQ. The CDR3 consists of 17 residues.

This clonotype was seen only a few times. The chain links TRBV5-1 to TRBJ1-2; D is uncertain. CDR1 and CDR2 (germline): SGHRS, YFSETQ. CDR3 length equals 15 residues. Trimming left V 4 bases short and J 3 bases short, with 16 bases between. The CDR3 DNA reads as TGCGCCAGCAGCGGCGGGGAGCGGGCGGACTATGGCTACACCTTC. Its protein is CASSGGERADYGYTF. Supplemented by reference TRBV5-1 and TRBJ1-2, the full variable domain reads KAGVTQTPRYLIKTRGQQVTLSCSPISGHRSVSWYQQTPGQGLQFLFEYFSETQRNKGNFPGRFSGRQFSNSRSEMNVSTLELGDSALYLCASSGGERADYGYTFGSGTRLTVV.

This clonotype appeared many times. V usage is TRBV15 and J usage is TRBJ2-1, with 10 bases identical to TRBD2. V trimming: 5 bases; J trimming: 1 base; junction bases outside the gene matches: 14. The CDR3 is 19 residues long. Germline CDR1 reads LNHNV; CDR2 reads YYDKDF (reference sequence). The CDR3 is CATSFLGGRLAGSYNEQFF. The CDR3 bases are TGTGCCACCAGCTTTCTAGGAGGGCGACTAGCGGGTTCCTACAATGAGCAGTTCTTC.